These 13 T cell receptor beta chains were all obtained from the same sample, sequenced in a study of PD-1 blockade in classical Hodgkin lymphoma. Relapse was seen in all patients after autologous stem cell transplantation, and brentuximab vedotin exposure was variable. TCRdb's table, derived via immunoSEQ multiplex PCR, lists solely in-frame clones and lacks some. Of approximately 61,000 clones in the sample, around 87% were seen once. The sample was peripheral blood mononuclear cells (PBMCs), taken at baseline. These receptors all stem from a human donor with classical Hodgkin lymphoma.

The DNA of the CDR3 is TGTGCCAGGACGGATCCCAATCAGCCCCAGCATTTT. This sequence encodes CARTDPNQPQHF. The V gene is TRBV6-5, the J gene TRBJ1-5; D call uncertain. V lost 9 bases and J 3 bases, leaving 9 bases between the germline ends. The CDR3 spans 12 residues. In germline, CDR1 is MNHEY, CDR2 SVGAGI.

The table lists this clone with a count of one. The CDR3 reads CASSSGQGGIYGYTF. The DNA of the CDR3 is TGTGCCAGCAGCTCCGGACAGGGAGGAATTTATGGCTACACCTTC. The rearrangement joins TRBV5-5 to TRBJ1-2, with 8 nucleotides matching TRBD1. This CDR3 spans 15 amino acids. The germline V gene encodes CDR1 SGHKS and CDR2 YYEKEE (reference sequence). The ends lost 3 bases at V and 5 bases at J; junction bases unmatched: 9. Full variable domain (remainder filled in from reference TRBV5-5 and TRBJ1-2): DAGVTQSPTHLIKTRGQQVTLRCSPISGHKSVSWYQQVLGQGPQFIFQYYEKEERGRGNFPDRFSARQFPNYSSELNVNALLLGDSALYLCASSSGQGGIYGYTFGSGTRLTVV.

The chain links TRBV7-9 to TRBJ2-3; the D is unclear. V was trimmed by 7 bases and J by 2 bases, leaving 7 bases between them. Germline CDR1 SEHNR, CDR2 FQNEAQ (reference sequence). This CDR3 has 12 amino acids. The CDR3 bases are TGTGCCAGCACCTCCAACACAGATACGCAGTATTTT. This translates into CASTSNTDTQYF. The whole variable domain, filled in from reference TRBV7-9 and TRBJ2-3, reads DTGVSQNPRHKITKRGQNVTFRCDPISEHNRLYWYRQTLGQGPEFLTYFQNEAQLEKSRLLSDRFSAERPKGSFSTLEIQRTEQGDSAMYLCASTSNTDTQYFGPGTRLTVL.

This rearrangement joins TRBV5-4 to TRBJ2-1, with D unclear. V was clipped by 4 bases and J by 6 bases, with 14 bases between them. CDR1 is SGHNT and CDR2 is YYREEE in the germline V gene (reference sequence). The CDR3 loop spans 14 amino acids. This CDR3 is CASSHPTITNEQFF. In DNA form, the CDR3 reads TGTGCCAGCAGCCATCCCACCATAACCAATGAGCAGTTCTTC.

The chain links TRBV18 to TRBJ1-2, with D possibly being TRBD1 (5 bases). The germline CDR1 and CDR2 sequences are KGHSH and LQKENI. This CDR3 is 16 amino acids long. The V gene lost 1 base and the J gene lost 2 bases, with 14 bases spanning the gap. CDR3 DNA sequence: TGTGCCAGCTCACCACAGACAGTCTCATCGAACTATGGCTACACCTTC. Translating it yields CASSPQTVSSNYGYTF.

The chain combines TRBV6-1 with TRBJ2-2; D tentatively fits TRBD1 or TRBD2 (5 bases each). CDR1 is MNHNS, CDR2 SASEGT, per germline. The CDR3 loop spans 16 amino acids. The V end was cut by 2 bases, the J end by 0 bases, with 10 bases between. This chain's CDR3 is CASSEFRDPNTGELFF. CDR3 nucleotides: TGTGCCAGCAGTGAATTCAGGGACCCGAACACCGGGGAGCTGTTTTTT.

This clone came up a few times. The rearrangement links TRBV30 to TRBJ1-1, with 8 bases identical to TRBD1. Looked up from germline, CDR1 is GTSNPN and CDR2 is SVGIG (reference sequence). The V segment lost 4 bases and the J segment 5 bases; nucleotides outside the gene matches: 12. The length of the CDR3 is 15 residues. The CDR3 reads CAWNPGQGMVTEAFF. Written as DNA, the CDR3 is TGTGCCTGGAACCCAGGACAGGGAATGGTTACTGAAGCTTTCTTT.

DNA for the CDR3: TGTGCCAGCTCAGCCGACAGGGGAACTCATCAGCCCCAGCATTTT. This encodes CASSADRGTHQPQHF. The V gene is TRBV18, the J gene TRBJ1-5, with 8 positions matching TRBD1. Trimming at V came to 5 bases and at J to 5 bases, leaving 8 bases not matched to a gene. This CDR3 has 15 residues. The germline V gene encodes CDR1 KGHSH and CDR2 LQKENI.

The genes are TRBV7-9 and TRBJ2-3; TRBD1 aligns across 12 bases. The CDR3 runs 16 residues. J was trimmed by 4 bases and V by 2 bases; bases with no gene match: 4. The germline V gene encodes CDR1 SEHNR and CDR2 FQNEAQ (reference sequence). CDR3 residues: CASSLMGTGGSDTQYF. CDR3 sequence (DNA): TGTGCCAGCAGCTTAATGGGGACAGGGGGCTCAGATACGCAGTATTTT.

This clone has only one observation. This rearrangement joins TRBV7-9 to TRBJ1-1; maybe TRBD1 (6 bases). There are 14 residues in the CDR3. V lost 6 bases and J 5 bases, leaving 16 bases between the germline ends. The germline gives CDR1 SEHNR, CDR2 FQNEAQ (reference sequence). CDR3 sequence: CASRTGAQLTEAFF. The CDR3 coding sequence is TGTGCCAGCAGGACGGGGGCCCAGTTGACTGAAGCTTTCTTT.

V and J are TRBV4-1 and TRBJ1-2, with TRBD1 as a possible D gene (6 bases). V lost 1 base to trimming and J lost 4 bases, with 10 bases between them. Germline values: CDR1 MGHRA, CDR2 YSYEKL. This CDR3 has 14 amino acids. In nucleotides, the CDR3 is TGCGCCAGCAGCCAAGTTGAGGACAGCTATGGCTACACCTTC. It translates to CASSQVEDSYGYTF.

CDR3 bases: TGTGCCAGCAGCCTCCTGACCCTAAGGGACAGCAGCACAGATACGCAGTATTTT. Encoded protein: CASSLLTLRDSSTDTQYF. The J gene is TRBJ2-3, the V gene TRBV2; 7 bases line up with TRBD1. The J segment lost 0 bases and the V segment lost 6 bases, leaving 15 bases of the junction unmatched. CDR3 size: 18 residues. The germline V gene encodes CDR1 SNHLY and CDR2 FYNNEI.

This clone was observed a single time. The chain has TRBV7-8 and TRBJ2-7; D gene unclear. V lost 5 bases and J 2 bases, leaving 13 bases between the germline ends. Germline-derived CDR1 and CDR2 are SGHVS and FQNEAQ. The CDR3 is made up of 14 amino acids. DNA for the CDR3: TGTGCCAGCAGCCCGCGGCCCGAACCCTACGAGCAGTACTTC. Its translation is CASSPRPEPYEQYF.